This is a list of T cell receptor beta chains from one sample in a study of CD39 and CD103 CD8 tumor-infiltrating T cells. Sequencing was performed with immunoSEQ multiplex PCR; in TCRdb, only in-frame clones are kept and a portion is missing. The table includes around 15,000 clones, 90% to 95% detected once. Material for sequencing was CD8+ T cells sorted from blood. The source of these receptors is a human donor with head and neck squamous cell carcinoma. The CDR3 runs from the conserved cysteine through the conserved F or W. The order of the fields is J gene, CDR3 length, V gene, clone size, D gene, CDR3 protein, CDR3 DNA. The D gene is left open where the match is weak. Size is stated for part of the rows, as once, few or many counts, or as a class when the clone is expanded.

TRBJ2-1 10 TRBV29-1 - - CSVVTDEQFF TGCAGCGTGGTAACTGATGAGCAGTTCTTC
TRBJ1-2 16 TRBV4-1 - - CASSQDTVEHSYGYTF TGCGCCAGCAGCCAAGATACTGTAGAACACAGCTATGGCTACACCTTC
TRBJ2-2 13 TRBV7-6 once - CASSHTDTGELFF TGTGCCAGCAGCCACACTGACACCGGGGAGCTGTTTTTT
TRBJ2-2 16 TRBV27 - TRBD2 CASSLGLAVNTGELFF TGTGCCAGCAGTTTAGGACTAGCGGTTAACACCGGGGAGCTGTTTTTT
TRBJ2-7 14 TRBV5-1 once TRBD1 CASSSLDRGYEQYF TGCGCCAGCAGCTCCCTGGACAGGGGCTACGAGCAGTACTTC
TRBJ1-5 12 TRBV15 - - CATSSDSGPQHF TGTGCCACCAGCAGTGATTCCGGGCCCCAGCATTTT
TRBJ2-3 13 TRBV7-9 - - CASLGQDTDTQYF TGTGCTTCGCTAGGTCAGGACACAGATACGCAGTATTTT
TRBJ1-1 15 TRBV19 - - CASSSMGTQNTEAFF TGTGCCAGTAGTTCTATGGGGACACAGAACACTGAAGCTTTCTTT
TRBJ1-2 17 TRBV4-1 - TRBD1 CASSQDPTGVSWYGYTF TGCGCCAGCAGCCAAGATCCAACAGGGGTTTCTTGGTATGGCTACACCTTC
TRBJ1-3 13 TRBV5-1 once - CASSGSSGNTIYF TGCGCCAGTTCAGGGTCCTCTGGAAACACCATATATTTT
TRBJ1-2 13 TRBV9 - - CASSIQGYGGYTF TGTGCCAGCAGTATACAGGGATATGGCGGCTACACCTTC
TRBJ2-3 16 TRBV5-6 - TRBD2 CASSGTLADLTDTQYF TGTGCCAGCAGCGGCACACTAGCGGACTTAACAGATACGCAGTATTTT
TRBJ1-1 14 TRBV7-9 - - CASSLIERGHVAFF TGTGCCAGCAGCTTAATTGAGCGGGGGCATGTGGCTTTCTTT
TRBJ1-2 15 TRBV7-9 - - CASSSGADLRDGYTF TGTGCCAGCAGCTCGGGGGCGGACTTGAGGGATGGCTACACCTTC
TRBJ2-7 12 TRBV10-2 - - CASSDGSYEQYF TGCGCCAGCAGTGACGGCTCCTACGAGCAGTACTTC
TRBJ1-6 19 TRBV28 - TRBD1 CASSLPTGGSSSYNSPLHF TGTGCCAGCAGTTTACCGACAGGGGGCTCTAGCTCCTATAATTCACCCCTCCACTTT
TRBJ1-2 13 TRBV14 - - CASSQDWRAGYTF TGTGCCAGCAGCCAAGATTGGAGGGCTGGCTACACCTTC
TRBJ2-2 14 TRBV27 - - CASSYNSNTGELFF TGTGCCAGCTCCTACAACTCGAACACCGGGGAGCTGTTTTTT
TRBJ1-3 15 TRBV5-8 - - CASSPAAGAGNTIYF TGTGCCAGCAGCCCAGCTGCAGGGGCTGGAAACACCATATATTTT
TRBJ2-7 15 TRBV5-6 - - CASSLDGQSGYGQYF TGTGCCAGCAGCTTGGACGGACAGTCAGGGTATGGGCAGTACTTC
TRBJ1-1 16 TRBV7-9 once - CASSLTPPGEYTEAFF TGTGCCAGCAGCTTAACCCCCCCCGGTGAGTACACTGAAGCTTTCTTT
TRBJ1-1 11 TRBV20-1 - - CSARVDTEAFF TGCAGTGCTAGGGTCGACACTGAAGCTTTCTTT
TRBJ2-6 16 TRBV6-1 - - CASSGGLLSGANVLTF TGTGCCAGCAGTGGAGGACTTCTCTCTGGGGCCAACGTCCTGACTTTC
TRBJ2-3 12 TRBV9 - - CASSAPADTQYF TGTGCCAGCAGCGCACCGGCAGATACGCAGTATTTT
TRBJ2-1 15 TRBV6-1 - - CASSLLTGGSNEQFF TGTGCCAGCAGTCTACTTACTGGGGGGTCAAATGAGCAGTTCTTC
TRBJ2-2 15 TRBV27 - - CASSQTTSNTGELFF TGTGCCAGCAGTCAGACTACCTCGAACACCGGGGAGCTGTTTTTT
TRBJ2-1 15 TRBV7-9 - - CASSSTGSIDNEQFF TGTGCCAGCAGCTCCACAGGGAGTATCGACAATGAGCAGTTCTTC
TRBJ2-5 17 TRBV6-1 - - CASSDPGLSWGQETQYF TGTGCCAGCAGTGATCCTGGCTTGAGTTGGGGCCAAGAGACCCAGTACTTC
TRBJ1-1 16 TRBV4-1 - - CASSQDPPSGATEAFF TGCGCCAGCAGCCAAGATCCGCCGTCGGGGGCGACTGAAGCTTTCTTT
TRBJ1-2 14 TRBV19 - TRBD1 CASRERGRDYGYTF TGTGCCAGTAGGGAAAGGGGGCGCGACTATGGCTACACCTTC
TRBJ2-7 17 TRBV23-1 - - CASSRLGETGLLYEQYF TGCGCCAGCAGTCGTTTAGGGGAGACAGGATTATTATACGAGCAGTACTTC
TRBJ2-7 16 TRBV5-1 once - CASSLYPSHGSYEQYF TGCGCCAGCAGCTTGTACCCTTCTCACGGCTCCTACGAGCAGTACTTC
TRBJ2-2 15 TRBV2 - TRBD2 CASSDLAGDTGELFF TGTGCCAGCAGTGATCTAGCGGGGGACACCGGGGAGCTGTTTTTT
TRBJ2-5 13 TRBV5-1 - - CASSLGDTETQYF TGCGCCAGCAGCTTGGGGGATACGGAGACCCAGTACTTC
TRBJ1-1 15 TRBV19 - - CASSIYPGGNLEAFF TGTGCCAGTAGTATATATCCGGGGGGCAACCTTGAAGCTTTCTTT
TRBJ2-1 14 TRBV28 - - CASSWEIVYNEQFF TGTGCCAGCAGTTGGGAGATTGTATACAATGAGCAGTTCTTC
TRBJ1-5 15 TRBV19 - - CASSITGSFGQPQHF TGTGCCAGTAGTATCACAGGGAGTTTCGGTCAGCCCCAGCATTTT
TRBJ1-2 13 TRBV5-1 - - CASSSDPSYGYTF TGCGCCAGCAGTTCCGACCCGTCGTATGGCTACACCTTC
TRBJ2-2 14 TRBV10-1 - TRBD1 CASSDTGDTGELFF TGCGCCAGCAGTGACACAGGGGACACCGGGGAGCTGTTTTTT
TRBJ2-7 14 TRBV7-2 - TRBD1 CASSRYDRVGEQYF TGTGCCAGCAGCAGATATGACAGGGTGGGCGAGCAGTACTTC
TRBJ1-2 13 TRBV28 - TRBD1 CASSFYQGDGYTF TGTGCCAGCAGTTTTTACCAGGGGGATGGCTACACCTTC